This T cell receptor beta chain was sequenced during a study of Graves' ophthalmopathy and Graves' hyperthyroidism. Patients in the hyperthyroidism group, adults aged 18 to 65, were newly diagnosed, under 2 months' duration. This CDR3 has 18 amino acids. Per germline, CDR1 MNHEY and CDR2 SVGEGT. The ends were cut back, 6 bases at V and 1 base at J, with 24 bases in the middle. There are many counts of this clonotype. CDR3 regions of TCR beta were amplified from RNA transcripts. A first-round RT-PCR used HTBI primers, followed by a second-round multiplex PCR. TCRdb used MiXCR to reprocess the multiplex PCR reads, holding one entry per CDR3 protein. Here the sample spans more than 300,000 distinct CDR3 sequences, 15% to 17% being singletons.

The V gene is TRBV6-2 or TRBV6-3, the J gene TRBJ1-1; D gene uncertain. The sequencing sample was made of peripheral blood. The receptor was derived from a woman between 18 and 30 years old with stable Graves' hyperthyroidism. Here the CDR3 DNA reads TGTGCCAGCAGAAAATTATTGGCCCTAACCAAGGAGAACACTGAAGCTTTCTTT. Protein product: CASRKLLALTKENTEAFF.